The 10 T cell receptor beta chains below all came from one sample that was sequenced in a study of technical replicates of blood from a few donors. The protocol was immunoSEQ multiplex PCR, while the TCRdb copy is restricted to in-frame clones and leaves out a portion. The sample has approximately 44,000 clones; roughly 96% are singletons. Sequencing input: T cells isolated from PBMCs. The source of these receptors is a human donor in good health.

The gene calls are TRBV6-1 and TRBJ2-7, with D unclear. V dropped 2 bases and J dropped 2 bases, with 10 bases sitting between them. The CDR3 totals 14 residues. Germline V gene data show CDR1 as MNHNS and CDR2 as SASEGT. The CDR3 DNA sequence: TGTGCCAGCAGTGAAATGCCTACTACCTACGAGCAGTACTTC. It is translated as CASSEMPTTYEQYF.

This chain joins TRBV6-5 and TRBJ2-2, with 7 bases matching TRBD2. CDR3 length equals 13 residues. Germline assignment: CDR1 MNHEY and CDR2 SVGAGI. The V gene end was trimmed by 4 bases and the J gene end by 6 bases; junction bases not matched to a gene: 2. CDR3 nucleotide sequence: TGTGCCAGCAGTTCTGGACTAGCCGGGGAGCTGTTTTTT. Residues: CASSSGLAGELFF.

This clone was detected only a few times. This chain uses TRBV20-1 with TRBJ1-1, with 7 bases aligning to TRBD1. This CDR3 has 11 amino acids. Germline CDR1 reads DFQATT; CDR2 reads SNEGSKA (reference sequence). CDR3 protein: CTRQGNTEAFF. CDR3 DNA sequence: TGCACCAGACAGGGGAACACTGAAGCTTTCTTT.

This clone was picked up one time. The chain has TRBV9 and TRBJ1-4; no clear D. The CDR3 totals 16 residues. V lost 0 bases, J lost 0 bases, and 9 bases lay in between. The V gene's germline CDR1 is SGDLS and CDR2 YYNGEE. The chain's CDR3 is CASSVGQFATNEKLFF. DNA for the CDR3: TGTGCCAGCAGCGTAGGGCAGTTTGCAACTAATGAAAAACTGTTTTTT.

The V and J genes are TRBV6-6 and TRBJ1-2; TRBD1 matches 9 bases. Germline loops: CDR1 MNHNY, CDR2 SVGAGI (reference sequence). CDR3 size: 15 residues. The V gene end was trimmed by 7 bases and the J gene end by 8 bases; junction bases not matched to a gene: 14. CDR3 bases: TGTGCCAGCACCACGTCGAAGGACAGGGGAAGCGGCTACACCTTC. Its protein product is CASTTSKDRGSGYTF.

Here the CDR3 reads CASSLGGDQWETQYF. The CDR3 DNA is TGCGCCAGCAGCTTGGGAGGTGACCAGTGGGAGACCCAGTACTTC. The rearrangement joins TRBV5-1 to TRBJ2-5; D unresolved. V was trimmed by 0 bases and J by 5 bases, leaving 14 bases between them. From germline, CDR1 is SGHRS and CDR2 YFSETQ. The CDR3 contains 15 residues.

V usage is TRBV7-2 and J usage is TRBJ2-7; 8 nucleotides line up with TRBD2. J was trimmed by 1 base and V by 5 bases; bases with no gene match: 4. The CDR3 is 14 residues long. Looked up from germline, CDR1 is SGHTA and CDR2 is FQGNSA. As DNA, the CDR3 is TGTGCCAGCAGCCTTAGCGGGGCGTCCTACGAGCAGTACTTC. Translating it yields CASSLSGASYEQYF.

This chain links TRBV28 with TRBJ2-3, with a tentative D call TRBD2 (5 bases). CDR1 is MDHEN, CDR2 SYDVKM, per germline. Between the trimmed V and J ends, which lost 2 bases and 5 bases, there was a span of 11 bases. This CDR3 has 14 residues. CDR3 DNA sequence: TGTGCCAGCAGTTTAGAGGGTCAAGGAGATACGCAGTATTTT. It codes for CASSLEGQGDTQYF.

The chain combines TRBV4-1 with TRBJ2-7; D gene ambiguous. Germline CDR1 and CDR2: MGHRA and YSYEKL. V was pared by 0 bases and J by 2 bases, with 11 bases between. The CDR3 has 15 amino acids. The CDR3 reads CASSQESLSPYEQYF. Here the CDR3 DNA reads TGCGCCAGCAGCCAAGAAAGTCTATCCCCCTACGAGCAGTACTTC.

The rearrangement joins TRBV28 to TRBJ2-5, with 8 bases aligning to TRBD2. Germline V lookup: CDR1 MDHEN, CDR2 SYDVKM. The CDR3 totals 14 residues. Losses at the gene ends were 6 bases for V and 4 bases for J; bases not matched to a gene: 7. The CDR3 protein is CASRQERERETQYF. The CDR3 DNA is TGTGCCAGCAGACAAGAGCGGGAGAGAGAGACCCAGTACTTC.